The 17 T cell receptor beta chains in this list originate from one sample, sequenced in a study of blood T cell repertoires in COVID-19. Repertoires were generated with immunoSEQ multiplex PCR, while TCRdb's copy carries only in-frame clones and drops some. The sample has over 45,000 clones; around 82% are singletons. Material: peripheral blood. The receptors come from a man between 40 and 49 years old with acute or convalescent COVID-19.

J is TRBJ1-2 and V is TRBV5-4, with D hard to call. The V gene lost 1 base and the J gene lost 4 bases, with 11 bases spanning the gap. The CDR3 consists of 14 residues. Germline assignment: CDR1 SGHNT and CDR2 YYREEE (reference sequence). The CDR3 region is CASSLRETFYGYTF. Here the CDR3 DNA reads TGTGCCAGCAGCTTGCGGGAAACCTTCTATGGCTACACCTTC.

J is TRBJ1-1 and V is TRBV12-3 or TRBV12-4; D unclear. V lost 5 bases, J lost 3 bases, and 10 bases lay in between. This CDR3 comprises 13 residues. CDR3 protein: CASSRRTDTEAFF. CDR3 DNA sequence: TGTGCCAGCAGTAGACGGACTGACACTGAAGCTTTCTTT.

The rearrangement joins TRBV6-5 to TRBJ1-1, with D hard to call. With 2 bases removed from V and 3 bases from J, the gap between germline ends came to 10 bases. This CDR3 has 14 residues. CDR1 is MNHEY, CDR2 SVGAGI, per germline. The CDR3 sequence is CASSYVLGDTEAFF. In nucleotides, the CDR3 is TGTGCCAGCAGTTACGTTCTCGGGGACACTGAAGCTTTCTTT.

This clone was found a few times. This sequence joins TRBV21-1 and TRBJ1-1; the DNA was not compared with TRBD1, the D call given in the table. TRBV21-1 is an annotated pseudogene. There are 16 residues in the CDR3. CDR3 sequence: CASLAWQGAMMGEAFF. DNA of the CDR3: TGTGCCAGCCTTGCATGGCAGGGGGCGATGATGGGGGAAGCTTTCTTT.

Of note for this clone: Germline and junction disagree at one end, which may indicate a read error. The chain has TRBV4-1 and TRBJ1-6, with TRBD1 identical over 9 bases. The CDR3 loop spans 16 amino acids. Germline-derived CDR1 and CDR2 are MGHRA and YSYEKL. The chain's CDR3 is CASSLPGQGYSSPLHF. CDR3 nucleotides: TGCGCCAGCAGCTTACCGGGACAGGGATATAGTTCACCCCTCCACTTT.

The chain recombines TRBV3-1 (or the pseudogene TRBV3-2) with TRBJ2-3; 7 bases are a match to TRBD1. Germline CDR1 reads LGHDT; CDR2 reads YNNKEL (reference sequence). The CDR3 runs to 16 residues. Trimming cost V 0 bases and J 2 bases; bases outside gene matches: 5. In DNA, the CDR3 is TGTGCCAGCAGCCAAGAAGCCGGGACAGTCACAGATACGCAGTATTTT. This sequence encodes CASSQEAGTVTDTQYF.

V usage is TRBV5-1 and J usage is TRBJ1-2; D remains ambiguous. The V end was cut by 0 bases, the J end by 4 bases, with 10 bases between. The CDR3 sequence is 14 residues long. Germline V lookup: CDR1 SGHRS, CDR2 YFSETQ. This CDR3 is CASSLDGAPYGYTF. The CDR3 DNA follows: TGCGCCAGCAGCTTGGACGGTGCGCCCTATGGCTACACCTTC.

This sequence joins TRBV6-1 and TRBJ1-5; TRBD1 aligns across 9 bases. V lost 2 bases, J lost 1 base, and 3 bases stayed unmatched. CDR1 is MNHNS, CDR2 SASEGT, per germline. The CDR3 consists of 16 residues. CDR3 residues: CASSEYGTGSNQPQHF. The CDR3 region has the DNA TGTGCCAGCAGTGAATACGGGACAGGGAGCAATCAGCCCCAGCATTTT.

V is TRBV9 and J is TRBJ2-7, with 7 bases lining up with TRBD1. J was trimmed by 2 bases and V by 3 bases; bases with no gene match: 5. This CDR3 is built from 14 residues. Per the germline V gene, CDR1 is SGDLS and CDR2 is YYNGEE. CDR3 in amino acids: CASSGGTEPYEQYF. In DNA, the CDR3 is TGTGCCAGCAGCGGTGGGACAGAGCCCTACGAGCAGTACTTC.

The chain couples TRBV2 to TRBJ1-6; D unclear. The CDR3 consists of 15 residues. Germline CDR1 is SNHLY and CDR2 is FYNNEI. Trimming shortened V by 4 bases and J by 7 bases, and 14 bases separated the two germline ends. CDR3 sequence reads: CASSVAGRGNSPLHF. Here the CDR3 DNA reads TGTGCCAGCAGTGTCGCGGGTCGAGGGAATTCACCCCTCCACTTT.

The chain joins TRBV2 to TRBJ1-3, with a tentative D call TRBD1 (6 bases). Trimming took 5 bases from V and 3 from J, leaving 17 bases between them. In germline, CDR1 is SNHLY, CDR2 FYNNEI. The CDR3 is 16 residues long. The CDR3 DNA reads as TGTGCCAGCAGTAGATACAGGGAGCGGTTTGGAAACACCATATATTTT. Its translation: CASSRYRERFGNTIYF.

The chain employs TRBV7-2 and TRBJ1-1, with a possible D match to TRBD1 (5 bases). Trimming left V 1 base short and J 4 bases short, with 7 bases between. CDR3 length equals 13 residues. The germline CDR1 and CDR2 sequences are SGHTA and FQGNSA. CDR3 protein: CASSLVTGTEAFF. The CDR3 DNA reads TGTGCCAGCAGCTTAGTCACAGGCACTGAAGCTTTCTTT.

The chain has TRBV27 and TRBJ1-4, with a tentative D call TRBD1 (6 bases). V shed 6 bases and J shed 8 bases, with 13 bases lying between them. Germline loops: CDR1 MNHEY, CDR2 SMNVEV (reference sequence). The CDR3 is 13 residues long. CDR3 sequence: CASRLVGAEKLFF. The CDR3 bases are TGTGCCAGCAGGTTGGTGGGGGCCGAAAAACTGTTTTTT.

The chain uses TRBV12-3 or TRBV12-4 and TRBJ1-2; TRBD1 matches 7 bases. This CDR3 is 13 amino acids long. V shed 5 bases and J 8 bases; nucleotides not matched to a gene: 8. The CDR3 loop is CASSPRGQEGYTF. The CDR3 nucleotides are TGTGCCAGCAGTCCCCGCGGACAGGAAGGCTACACCTTC.

The J gene is TRBJ2-3, the V gene TRBV28; D perhaps matches TRBD2 (6 bases). CDR1 and CDR2 from the germline V gene are MDHEN and SYDVKM. The V end lost 4 bases, the J end lost 14 bases, and 16 bases lay between the germline ends. The CDR3 runs to 12 residues. In nucleotides, the CDR3 is TGTGCCAGCAGTTCGGCCCGGGCGGGGTGGTATTTT. Translating it yields CASSSARAGWYF.

The chain combines TRBV9 with TRBJ2-2, with TRBD2 matching 10 bases. Germline lookup yields CDR1 SGDLS and CDR2 YYNGEE. The CDR3 has 16 amino acids. Trimming removed 0 bases from V and 1 base from J; junction bases left unmatched: 0. CDR3 in DNA: TGTGCCAGCAGCGTAGGACTAGCGGGGAACACCGGGGAGCTGTTTTTT. It specifies CASSVGLAGNTGELFF.

This rearrangement joins TRBV30 to TRBJ2-7; TRBD2 might be the D (6 bases). Looked up from germline, CDR1 is GTSNPN and CDR2 is SVGIG (reference sequence). V dropped 2 bases and J dropped 4 bases, with 24 bases sitting between them. The CDR3 extends over 17 amino acids. DNA of the CDR3: TGTGCCTGGAGTCCCCTGTCTGCCGGGACTCAGTCATACGAGCAGTACTTC. Protein product: CAWSPLSAGTQSYEQYF.